This T cell receptor beta chain was documented in a study of blood T cell repertoires in COVID-19. Whole-study context: Both acute and convalescent COVID-19 samples were obtained from the United States, Italy and Spain. In each case, the material was cDNA or gDNA derived from T cells, B-cell-depleted T cells, or PBMCs.

Only in-frame clones appear in the TCRdb table, and some are missing; sequencing was by immunoSEQ multiplex PCR. The sample includes 110,000 to 150,000 clones, approximately 84% of them seen just once. V shed 4 bases and J 0 bases; nucleotides not matched to a gene: 6. Germline V gene lookup returns CDR1 SEHNR and CDR2 FQNEAQ (reference sequence). The CDR3 length is 18 residues. The J gene is TRBJ2-3, the V gene TRBV7-9; 14 bases are shared with TRBD2. Sequenced input: peripheral blood. This TCR derives from a human donor in a cohort sampled during active COVID-19. The CDR3 region is CASSSGTSGSSSTDTQYF. The CDR3 DNA reads as TGTGCCAGCAGCTCCGGGACTAGCGGGAGCTCAAGCACAGATACGCAGTATTTT.